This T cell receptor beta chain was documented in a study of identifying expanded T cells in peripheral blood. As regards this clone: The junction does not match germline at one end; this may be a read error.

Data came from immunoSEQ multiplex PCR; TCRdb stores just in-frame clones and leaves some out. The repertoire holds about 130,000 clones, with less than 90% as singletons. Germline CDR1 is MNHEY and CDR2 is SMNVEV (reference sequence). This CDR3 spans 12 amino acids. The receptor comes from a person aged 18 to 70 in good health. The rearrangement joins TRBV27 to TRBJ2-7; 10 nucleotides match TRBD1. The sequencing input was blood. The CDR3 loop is CASSLGARTGGF. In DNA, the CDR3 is TGTGCCAGCAGTTTAGGGGCCCGGACAGGGGGATTC.